This T cell receptor (beta chain) derives from a study of blood T cell repertoires in COVID-19. About the research overall: Material from acute and convalescent COVID-19 was sourced from the United States, Italy and Spain. The cDNA or gDNA used as material had been derived from T cells, B-cell-depleted T cells, or PBMCs.

Study processing details: Reference gene primer amplification in the assay estimated nucleated cell counts. The data were produced by immunoSEQ multiplex PCR, yet TCRdb's version contains in-frame clones alone and is incomplete. That table gives V, J and clone size, and the DNA gave D and trimming. The data hold fewer than 250,000 clones, with about four fifths observed a single time. The receptor was derived from a woman aged 40 to 50 with active or convalescent COVID-19. The sample taken for sequencing was peripheral blood.

CDR3 protein: CASSQMAGKNYGYTF. CDR3 nucleotide sequence: TGCGCCAGCAGCCAGATGGCAGGGAAAAACTATGGCTACACCTTC. The chain joins TRBV4-3 to TRBJ1-2; TRBD1 might be the D (5 bases). Trimming removed 3 bases from V and 2 bases from J, with 13 bases in between. Germline assignment: CDR1 LGHNA and CDR2 YSLEER. The CDR3 is 15 amino acids.